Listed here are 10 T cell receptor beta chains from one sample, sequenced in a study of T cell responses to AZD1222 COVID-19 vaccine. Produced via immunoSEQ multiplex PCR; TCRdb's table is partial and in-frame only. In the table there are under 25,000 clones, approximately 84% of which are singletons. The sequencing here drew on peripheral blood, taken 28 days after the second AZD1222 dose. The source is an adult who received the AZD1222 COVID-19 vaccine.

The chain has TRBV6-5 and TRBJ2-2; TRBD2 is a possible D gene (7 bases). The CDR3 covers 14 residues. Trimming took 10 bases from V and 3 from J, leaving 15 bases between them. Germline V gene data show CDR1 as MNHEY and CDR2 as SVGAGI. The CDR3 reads CATGERDYTGELFF. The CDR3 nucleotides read TGTGCCACAGGGGAGCGGGATTACACCGGGGAGCTGTTTTTT.

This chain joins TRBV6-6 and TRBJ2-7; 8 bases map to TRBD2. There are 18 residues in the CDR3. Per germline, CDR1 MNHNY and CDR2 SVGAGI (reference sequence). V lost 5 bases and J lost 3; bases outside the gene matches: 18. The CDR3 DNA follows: TGTGCCAGCAGTCGTGCCCGGGGCGATCTAGCGGGCCTCTACGAGCAGTACTTC. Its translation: CASSRARGDLAGLYEQYF.

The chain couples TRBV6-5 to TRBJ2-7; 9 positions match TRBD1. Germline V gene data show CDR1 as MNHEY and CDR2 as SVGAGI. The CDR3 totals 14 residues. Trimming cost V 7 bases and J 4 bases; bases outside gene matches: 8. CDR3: CASIRTGADYEQYF. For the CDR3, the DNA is TGTGCCAGCATTAGGACAGGGGCGGATTACGAGCAGTACTTC.

The CDR3 nucleotides read TGTGCCAGCAGCTTAGGCAGGGGTGAGGGGACTAAAGAGACCCAGTACTTC. It specifies CASSLGRGEGTKETQYF. The chain links TRBV7-9 to TRBJ2-5; TRBD2 is a possible D gene (7 bases). Trimming cost V 1 base and J 3 bases, with 18 bases left between them. The V gene's germline CDR1 is SEHNR and CDR2 FQNEAQ (reference sequence). The CDR3 sequence is 17 residues long.

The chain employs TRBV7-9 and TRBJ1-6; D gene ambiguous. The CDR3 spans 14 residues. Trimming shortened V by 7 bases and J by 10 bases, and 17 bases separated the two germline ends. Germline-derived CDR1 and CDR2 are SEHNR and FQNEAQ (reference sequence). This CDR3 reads CASNSHQVGSPLHF. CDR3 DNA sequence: TGTGCCAGCAATTCACACCAGGTGGGATCACCCCTCCACTTT.

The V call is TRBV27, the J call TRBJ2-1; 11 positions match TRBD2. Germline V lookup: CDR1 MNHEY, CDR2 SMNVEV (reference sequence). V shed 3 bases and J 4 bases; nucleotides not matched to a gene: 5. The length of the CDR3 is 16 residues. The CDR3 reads CASSFSWTSGYNEQFF. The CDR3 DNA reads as TGTGCCAGCAGTTTCTCCTGGACTAGCGGGTACAATGAGCAGTTCTTC.

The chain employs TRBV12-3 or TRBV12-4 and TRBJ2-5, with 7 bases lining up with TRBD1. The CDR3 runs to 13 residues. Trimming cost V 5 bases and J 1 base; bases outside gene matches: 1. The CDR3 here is CASSRQGQETQYF. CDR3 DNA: TGTGCCAGCAGTCGACAGGGCCAAGAGACCCAGTACTTC.

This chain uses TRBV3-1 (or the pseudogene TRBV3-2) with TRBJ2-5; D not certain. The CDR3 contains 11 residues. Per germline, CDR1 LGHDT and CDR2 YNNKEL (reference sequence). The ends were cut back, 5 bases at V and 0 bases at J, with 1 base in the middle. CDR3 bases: TGTGCCAGCAGCTACCAAGAGACCCAGTACTTC. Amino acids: CASSYQETQYF.

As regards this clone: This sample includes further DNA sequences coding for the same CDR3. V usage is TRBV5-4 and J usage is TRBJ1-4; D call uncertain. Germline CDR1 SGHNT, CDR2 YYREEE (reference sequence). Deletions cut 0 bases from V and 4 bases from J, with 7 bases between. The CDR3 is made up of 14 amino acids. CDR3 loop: CASSLDRGNEKLFF. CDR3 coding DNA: TGTGCCAGCAGCTTGGACAGAGGTAATGAAAAACTGTTTTTT.

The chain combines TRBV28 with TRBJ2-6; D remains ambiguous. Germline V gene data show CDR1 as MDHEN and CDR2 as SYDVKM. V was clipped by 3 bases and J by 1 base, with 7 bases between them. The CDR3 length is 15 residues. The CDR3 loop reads CASSLGGSGANVLTF. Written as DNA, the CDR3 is TGTGCCAGCAGTTTGGGCGGATCTGGGGCCAACGTCCTGACTTTC.